This entry is about one T cell receptor (beta chain). The V gene end was trimmed by 4 bases and the J gene end by 1 base; junction bases not matched to a gene: 6. Looked up from germline, CDR1 is SGHRS and CDR2 is YFSETQ. This CDR3 has 16 amino acids. This sample was included in a study of control samples from healthy donors and cancer patients. The method was immunoSEQ multiplex PCR; TCRdb's version includes in-frame clones alone and lacks a portion of them. Here the sample spans some 64,000 clones, approximately 90% being singletons. The sequence came from a woman between 45 and 60 years old with colorectal cancer. The sequenced sample was PBMCs. The chain carries TRBV5-1 and TRBJ1-1; TRBD1 matches 11 bases. CDR3 loop: CASSPWTGGPNTEAFF. DNA of the CDR3: TGCGCCAGCAGCCCTTGGACAGGGGGCCCGAACACTGAAGCTTTCTTT.